This T cell receptor beta chain was sequenced during a study of blood T cell repertoires in COVID-19. V lost 3 bases and J lost 0, with 10 bases in between. The germline CDR1 and CDR2 sequences are MNHEY and SVGAGI. The CDR3 has 15 residues. Authors' methods: From reference gene primer amplification, estimates of nucleated cell counts were derived. The protocol was immunoSEQ multiplex PCR, while the TCRdb copy is restricted to in-frame clones and leaves out a portion. V, J and clone size derive from that table, while D and trimming were established from the DNA sequence. The table records around 160,000 clones, about nine tenths of them present only once.

This TCR derives from a human donor in a cohort sampled during active COVID-19. What was sequenced was peripheral blood. This rearrangement joins TRBV6-5 to TRBJ2-3, with D perhaps matching TRBD2 (6 bases). This CDR3 is CASSYFLASTDTQYF. The CDR3 coding sequence is TGTGCCAGCAGTTATTTCCTAGCGAGCACAGATACGCAGTATTTT.